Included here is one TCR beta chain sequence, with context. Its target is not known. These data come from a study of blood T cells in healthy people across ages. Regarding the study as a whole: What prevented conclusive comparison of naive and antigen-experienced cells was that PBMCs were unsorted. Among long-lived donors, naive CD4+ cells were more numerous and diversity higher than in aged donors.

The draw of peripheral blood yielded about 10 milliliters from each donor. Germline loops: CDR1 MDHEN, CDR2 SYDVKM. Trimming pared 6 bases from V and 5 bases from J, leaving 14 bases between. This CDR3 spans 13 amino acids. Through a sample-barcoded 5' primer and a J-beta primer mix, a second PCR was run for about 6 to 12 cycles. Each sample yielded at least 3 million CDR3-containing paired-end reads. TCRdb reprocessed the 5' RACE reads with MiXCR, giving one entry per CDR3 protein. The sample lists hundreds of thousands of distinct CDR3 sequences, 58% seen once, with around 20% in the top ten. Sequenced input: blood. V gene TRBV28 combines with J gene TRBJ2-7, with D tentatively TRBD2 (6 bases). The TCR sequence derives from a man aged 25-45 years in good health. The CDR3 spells CASSSWGVHEQYF. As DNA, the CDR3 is TGTGCCAGCAGCTCCTGGGGGGTCCACGAGCAGTACTTC.